The 18 T cell receptor beta chains listed next were all sequenced from one sample in a study of T cell changes during pregnancy in multiple sclerosis. The assay was immunoSEQ multiplex PCR, and TCRdb's table has in-frame clones only and misses some. The table includes fewer than 110,000 clones, roughly 92% detected once. This material consisted of peripheral blood, taken after pregnancy. These receptor sequences come from a female donor with multiple sclerosis, enrolled in a pregnancy study.

This sequence joins TRBV2 and TRBJ1-4, with 9 nucleotides matching TRBD1. The CDR3 has 14 residues. V lost 3 bases and J lost 8; bases outside the gene matches: 4. Germline lookup yields CDR1 SNHLY and CDR2 FYNNEI. The DNA for the CDR3 is TGTGCCAGCAGTGAGGGGACAGGGCAGGAAAAACTGTTTTTT. The encoded protein is CASSEGTGQEKLFF.

The genes are TRBV7-9 and TRBJ1-2, with a tentative D call TRBD1 (5 bases). CDR1 SEHNR and CDR2 FQNEAQ come from the germline V gene (reference sequence). The length of the CDR3 is 14 residues. V was clipped by 5 bases and J by 4 bases, with 14 bases between them. The CDR3 loop reads CASSGHRGGYGYTF. In nucleotides, the CDR3 is TGTGCCAGCAGCGGCCATAGGGGAGGCTATGGCTACACCTTC. Supplemented by reference TRBV7-9 and TRBJ1-2, the full variable domain reads DTGVSQNPRHKITKRGQNVTFRCDPISEHNRLYWYRQTLGQGPEFLTYFQNEAQLEKSRLLSDRFSAERPKGSFSTLEIQRTEQGDSAMYLCASSGHRGGYGYTFGSGTRLTVV.

The chain has TRBV5-8 and TRBJ2-7, with D unclear. Between the trimmed V and J ends, which lost 0 bases and 0 bases, there was a span of 13 bases. Germline V gene data show CDR1 as SGHTS and CDR2 as YDEGEE. The CDR3 totals 16 residues. The CDR3 loop is CASSLASLFSSYEQYF. The CDR3 nucleotides are TGTGCCAGCAGCTTGGCGTCGTTATTTAGCTCCTACGAGCAGTACTTC.

The genes are TRBV4-1 and TRBJ2-7; 8 bases map to TRBD2. The germline V gene has CDR1 MGHRA and CDR2 YSYEKL. Trimming cost V 1 base and J 2 bases; bases outside gene matches: 13. The CDR3 consists of 18 residues. The CDR3 DNA is TGCGCCAGCAGCCAAGGGTCCTCTGCGGGGGGACCACCCTACGAGCAGTACTTC. Encoded protein: CASSQGSSAGGPPYEQYF.

The rearrangement uses TRBV14 and TRBJ1-1; 8 bases map to TRBD1. The junction had 7 bases not matched to a gene; V was cut back by 0 bases and J by 4 bases. Germline V gene lookup returns CDR1 SGHDN and CDR2 FVKESK. This CDR3 has 16 amino acids. The CDR3 DNA reads as TGTGCCAGCAGCCAAGAAGGGACAGGACGGAGCACTGAAGCTTTCTTT. Protein: CASSQEGTGRSTEAFF.

The J gene is TRBJ2-1, the V gene TRBV7-3; 11 positions match TRBD2. The CDR3 is 17 residues long. Germline CDR1 reads SGHTA; CDR2 reads FQGTGA. The ends lost 3 bases at V and 4 bases at J; junction bases unmatched: 8. CDR3 loop: CASSFWGSGGAYNEQFF. Here the CDR3 DNA reads TGTGCCAGCAGCTTTTGGGGTAGCGGGGGGGCATACAATGAGCAGTTCTTC. Filled out from reference TRBV7-3 and TRBJ2-1, the complete variable domain reads GAGVSQTPSNKVTEKGKYVELRCDPISGHTALYWYRQSLGQGPEFLIYFQGTGAADDSGLPNDRFFAVRPEGSVSTLKIQRTERGDSAVYLCASSFWGSGGAYNEQFFGPGTRLTVL.

J is TRBJ2-7 and V is TRBV9, with D unresolved. The length of the CDR3 is 16 residues. V lost 4 bases to trimming and J lost 2 bases, with 19 bases between them. Germline V gene lookup returns CDR1 SGDLS and CDR2 YYNGEE. The CDR3 coding sequence is TGTGCCAGCAGCCCCCAAGCCCAGCGTTCCACCTACGAGCAGTACTTC. This translates into CASSPQAQRSTYEQYF.

The CDR3 loop reads CASSLSGQGANTEAFF. CDR3 DNA: TGCGCCAGCAGCTTGTCGGGACAGGGGGCGAACACTGAAGCTTTCTTT. This rearrangement joins TRBV5-1 to TRBJ1-1; 12 bases are a match to TRBD1. Unmatched junction bases numbered 2, after V lost 1 base and J lost 1 base. CDR1 is SGHRS, CDR2 YFSETQ, per germline. The CDR3 is 16 amino acids. Complete variable domain (other parts from reference TRBV5-1 and TRBJ1-1): KAGVTQTPRYLIKTRGQQVTLSCSPISGHRSVSWYQQTPGQGLQFLFEYFSETQRNKGNFPGRFSGRQFSNSRSEMNVSTLELGDSALYLCASSLSGQGANTEAFFGQGTRLTVV.

This chain links TRBV11-2 with TRBJ2-7; 9 positions match TRBD2. The CDR3 loop spans 14 amino acids. The junction had 7 bases not matched to a gene; V was cut back by 4 bases and J by 6 bases. Germline V gives CDR1 SGHAT, CDR2 FQNNGV. CDR3 in DNA: TGTGCCAGCAGCTCAGTAGCGGGAGTTTCCGAGCAGTACTTC. Amino acids: CASSSVAGVSEQYF.

This clone is a singleton in its sample. The chain combines TRBV6-4 with TRBJ1-2; TRBD1 is a possible D gene (6 bases). The V and J ends lost 3 bases and 2 bases respectively, with 13 bases between them. The germline V gene encodes CDR1 MRHNA and CDR2 SNTAGT. The CDR3 has 15 residues. The CDR3 protein is CASSEVAGANYGYTF. CDR3 nucleotide sequence: TGTGCCAGCAGTGAGGTCGCAGGGGCGAACTATGGCTACACCTTC.

This rearrangement joins TRBV4-2 to TRBJ1-4; 7 bases fit TRBD1. V trimming: 1 base; J trimming: 5 bases; junction bases outside the gene matches: 7. There are 16 residues in the CDR3. The germline V gene has CDR1 LGHNA and CDR2 YNFKEQ. CDR3 sequence (DNA): TGTGCCAGCAGCCAAGTATCGAAGGGGGCAAATGAAAAACTGTTTTTT. Translated: CASSQVSKGANEKLFF.

This clone turned up a few times. The J gene is TRBJ1-5, the V gene TRBV28; D is unclear. Germline V gene lookup returns CDR1 MDHEN and CDR2 SYDVKM. V lost 7 bases and J 5 bases, leaving 21 bases between the germline ends. CDR3 length: 16 amino acids. CDR3 DNA sequence: TGTGCCAGCACCCCCGGCGGACCTGCGGGATATCAGCCCCAGCATTTT. Residues: CASTPGGPAGYQPQHF.

The chain employs TRBV19 and TRBJ1-4, with D possibly being TRBD1 or TRBD2 (5 bases each). The J call is doubtful: the DNA matches TRBJ2-2 better. Germline CDR1 reads LNHDA; CDR2 reads SQIVND (reference sequence). This CDR3 has 15 residues. This chain's CDR3 is CASSITGTLGRELFF. The CDR3 DNA follows: TGTGCCAGTAGTATAACCGGGACCCTTGGGCGGGAGCTGTTTTTT.

This chain connects TRBV2 to TRBJ2-1; tentatively, D is TRBD2 (6 bases). The V end was cut by 6 bases, the J end by 2 bases, with 17 bases between. The CDR3 runs 16 residues. The germline gives CDR1 SNHLY, CDR2 FYNNEI. The CDR3 sequence: CASRPVAGLTYNEQFF. The CDR3 DNA reads as TGTGCCAGCAGGCCCGTGGCGGGGCTAACCTACAATGAGCAGTTCTTC. Looking up the rest from reference TRBV2 and TRBJ2-1 gives the full variable domain: EPEVTQTPSHQVTQMGQEVILRCVPISNHLYFYWYRQILGQKVEFLVSFYNNEISEKSEIFDDQFSVERPDGSNFTLKIRSTKLEDSAMYFCASRPVAGLTYNEQFFGPGTRLTVL.

This sequence joins TRBV19 and TRBJ1-1; D not resolved. The CDR3 is 13 amino acids. Germline values: CDR1 LNHDA, CDR2 SQIVND (reference sequence). Trimming pared 3 bases from V and 1 base from J, leaving 6 bases between. Written as DNA, the CDR3 is TGTGCCAGTAGTATCGCGAGGAACACTGAAGCTTTCTTT. Translated: CASSIARNTEAFF.

This chain uses TRBV28 with TRBJ2-4; TRBD2 matches 16 bases. Trimming took 6 bases from V and 8 from J; bases not matched to a gene: 10. CDR1 and CDR2 from the germline V gene are MDHEN and SYDVKM. The CDR3 loop spans 17 amino acids. DNA of the CDR3: TGTGCCAGCAGATCATCGGGACTAGCGGGGGGGCCCCACATTCAGTACTTC. Residues: CASRSSGLAGGPHIQYF.

This chain connects TRBV30 to TRBJ2-1; D possibly corresponds to TRBD1 (5 bases). The V end lost 2 bases, the J end lost 8 bases, and 7 bases lay between the germline ends. The CDR3 contains 11 residues. Germline assignment: CDR1 GTSNPN and CDR2 SVGIG (reference sequence). The CDR3 loop is CAWSLRDEQFF. The DNA of the CDR3 is TGTGCCTGGAGTCTCAGGGATGAGCAGTTCTTC.

The chain recombines TRBV6-5 with TRBJ1-3; 9 nucleotides agree with TRBD1. Germline CDR1 MNHEY, CDR2 SVGAGI. The ends lost 2 bases at V and 7 bases at J; junction bases unmatched: 9. CDR3 length: 16 residues. CDR3 loop: CASSYTTTGTGNTIYF. Here the CDR3 DNA reads TGTGCCAGCAGTTACACGACGACCGGGACAGGGAACACCATATATTTT.